Following are 14 T cell receptor beta chains from one sample sequenced in a study of regulatory T cells in long-lasting Graves disease. Libraries of TCR beta came from iRepertoire HTBI primers plus Arm-PCR of CDR3 regions. TCRdb called the multiplex PCR reads again in MiXCR, with one record for every CDR3 protein. The data show about 540,000 distinct CDR3 sequences, roughly 14% seen once. Specified time point: newly diagnosed GD, antithyroid drugs for less than 3 months. The TCR library used RNA extracted from PBMCs. These data were also reused for a study on T cells in Graves' hyperthyroidism and ophthalmopathy.

The sample in question was peripheral blood mononuclear cells (PBMCs), obtained at new diagnosis, from a patient treated with antithyroid drugs. All receptors derive from a man aged 30-40 years with Graves disease.

This clonotype was seen many times. The CDR3 region is CASRGERYNEQFF. The CDR3 region has the DNA TGCGCCAGCAGGGGGGAGAGATACAATGAGCAGTTCTTC. The chain couples TRBV5-1 to TRBJ2-1; D may match TRBD1 or TRBD2 (5 bases each). Germline CDR1 SGHRS, CDR2 YFSETQ. Trimming cost V 5 bases and J 4 bases, with 10 bases left between them. There are 13 residues in the CDR3.

V usage is TRBV14 and J usage is TRBJ2-4, with D perhaps matching TRBD1 or TRBD2 (5 bases each). The V gene lost 1 base and the J gene lost 8 bases, with 9 bases spanning the gap. The CDR3 totals 13 residues. Germline V gene data show CDR1 as SGHDN and CDR2 as FVKESK. The chain's CDR3 is CASSQGGGDIQYF. The CDR3 DNA reads TGTGCCAGCAGCCAAGGTGGGGGAGACATTCAGTACTTC. Full variable domain (outside the CDR3, taken from reference TRBV14 and TRBJ2-4): EAGVTQFPSHSVIEKGQTVTLRCDPISGHDNLYWYRRVMGKEIKFLLHFVKESKQDESGMPNNRFLAERTGGTYSTLKVQPAELEDSGVYFCASSQGGGDIQYFGAGTRLSVL.

In its sample, this clonotype was seen a few times. The chain recombines TRBV19 with TRBJ1-5, with 7 nucleotides matching TRBD1. The trim removed 8 bases at V and 5 bases at J, leaving 9 bases unmatched. Germline CDR1 reads LNHDA; CDR2 reads SQIVND (reference sequence). This CDR3 is 14 amino acids long. The CDR3 is CASCWQGGDQPQHF. CDR3 nucleotides: TGTGCCAGTTGTTGGCAGGGGGGCGATCAGCCCCAGCATTTT.

This clonotype was seen at least ten times. The rearrangement uses TRBV7-9 and TRBJ2-7; perhaps TRBD2 as D (6 bases). V gave up 5 bases and J gave up 4 bases, with 12 bases separating them. CDR1 is SEHNR and CDR2 is FQNEAQ in the germline V gene (reference sequence). The CDR3 length is 13 residues. The CDR3 coding sequence is TGTGCCAGCAGCACCGGGACTTTTTACGAGCAGTACTTC. It codes for CASSTGTFYEQYF.

This sequence joins TRBV5-1 and TRBJ2-3; TRBD2 is a possible D gene (6 bases). CDR1 SGHRS and CDR2 YFSETQ come from the germline V gene. The V end lost 3 bases, the J end lost 4 bases, and 24 bases lay between the germline ends. The length of the CDR3 is 18 residues. The CDR3: CASSWGAGGPSRSDTQYF. In nucleotides, the CDR3 is TGCGCCAGCAGCTGGGGAGCAGGAGGGCCCTCTAGGTCAGATACGCAGTATTTT. Based on the CDR3 plus reference TRBV5-1 and TRBJ2-3, the full variable domain is KAGVTQTPRYLIKTRGQQVTLSCSPISGHRSVSWYQQTPGQGLQFLFEYFSETQRNKGNFPGRFSGRQFSNSRSEMNVSTLELGDSALYLCASSWGAGGPSRSDTQYFGPGTRLTVL.

This clonotype was counted at least ten times. The rearrangement joins TRBV20-1 to TRBJ2-1; 10 bases line up with TRBD2. The J segment lost 9 bases and the V segment lost 0 bases, leaving 8 bases of the junction unmatched. CDR3 length: 15 amino acids. The germline CDR1 and CDR2 sequences are DFQATT and SNEGSKA (reference sequence). This chain's CDR3 is CSARDLSGRASEQFF. In DNA form, the CDR3 reads TGCAGTGCTAGAGATCTCAGCGGGAGGGCCTCTGAGCAGTTCTTC.

In its sample, this clonotype was seen once. A single base separates this from a much larger clone, so it may be a read error. The chain joins TRBV20-1 to TRBJ2-3; 13 bases fit TRBD2. The DNA end is more similar to TRBJ2-7, so the J call may be wrong. CDR3 length: 19 amino acids. In germline, CDR1 is DFQATT, CDR2 SNEGSKA (reference sequence). CDR3 loop: CSASAGTSGNGFVAYEQYF. CDR3 in DNA: TGCAGTGCTAGCGCCGGGACTAGCGGGAATGGTTTTGTAGCCTACGAGCAGTACTTC.

Only a few counts were recorded for this clonotype. The chain recombines TRBV6-1 with TRBJ2-4; D may be TRBD2 (6 bases). V was pared by 6 bases and J by 4 bases, with 16 bases between. From germline, CDR1 is MNHNS and CDR2 SASEGT. This CDR3 region has 15 residues. The DNA for the CDR3 is TGTGCCAGCAGACCCCCCACGGGGGAAAAAAACATTCAGTACTTC. Its protein product is CASRPPTGEKNIQYF.

Ten or more counts support this clonotype. The rearrangement joins TRBV5-6 to TRBJ1-1, with D possibly TRBD1 on 5 matching bases. With 4 bases removed from V and 0 bases from J, the gap between germline ends came to 7 bases. The length of the CDR3 is 13 residues. Germline V gives CDR1 SGHDT, CDR2 YYEEEE. The DNA of the CDR3 is TGTGCCAGCAGCGTGACAGTGAACACTGAAGCTTTCTTT. It yields the protein CASSVTVNTEAFF.

This clonotype was found many times. The chain recombines TRBV18 with TRBJ1-1, with D unclear. The CDR3 spans 13 residues. The germline V gene encodes CDR1 KGHSH and CDR2 LQKENI. Trimming took off 6 bases at V and 8 bases at J, with 16 bases between the two ends. The CDR3 sequence is CASSSAGGIEAFF. The CDR3 bases are TGTGCCAGCTCGTCGGCAGGAGGGATCGAAGCTTTCTTT.

The table lists this clonotype with many counts. The chain uses TRBV6-1 and TRBJ2-5; tentatively, D is TRBD1 or TRBD2 (5 bases each). The CDR3 is made up of 13 amino acids. CDR1 is MNHNS and CDR2 is SASEGT in the germline V gene. The V end was cut by 8 bases, the J end by 9 bases, with 19 bases between. This CDR3 is CASDWAELGAQYF. The CDR3 nucleotides are TGTGCCAGCGATTGGGCGGAATTGGGGGCCCAGTACTTC.

The table lists this clonotype with many counts. The chain links TRBV20-1 to TRBJ2-7; TRBD2 is a possible D gene (6 bases). CDR1 and CDR2 from the germline V gene are DFQATT and SNEGSKA (reference sequence). This CDR3 has 16 residues. V was cut by 5 bases and J by 0 bases, with 20 bases left in between. This CDR3 reads CSASSMGLRLSYEQYF. CDR3 coding DNA: TGCAGTGCTTCTTCCATGGGACTTCGACTCTCCTACGAGCAGTACTTC.

This chain uses TRBV7-2 with TRBJ2-3; 8 bases line up with TRBD2. Per the germline V gene, CDR1 is SGHTA and CDR2 is FQGNSA. The CDR3 length is 20 residues. The junction had 16 bases not matched to a gene; V was cut back by 1 base and J by 1 base. The CDR3 protein is CASSLEGWPAGEGGTDTQYF. The CDR3 DNA sequence: TGTGCCAGCAGCTTAGAAGGTTGGCCAGCGGGAGAGGGAGGCACAGATACGCAGTATTTT.

This clonotype was picked up a small number of times. The chain is built from TRBV18 and TRBJ1-2; TRBD1 might be the D (6 bases). V gave up 3 bases and J gave up 7 bases, with 15 bases separating them. The germline V gene has CDR1 KGHSH and CDR2 LQKENI. This CDR3 is built from 14 residues. CDR3 sequence (DNA): TGTGCCAGCTCACCCACTCAGGGGTTGAGTGGCTACACCTTC. Translating gives CASSPTQGLSGYTF. Full variable domain (rest looked up from reference TRBV18 and TRBJ1-2): NAGVMQNPRHLVRRRGQEARLRCSPMKGHSHVYWYRQLPEEGLKFMVYLQKENIIDESGMPKERFSAEFPKEGPSILRIQQVVRGDSAAYFCASSPTQGLSGYTFGSGTRLTVV.